This paragraph reports one T cell receptor beta chain. Its antigen is not identified. These data are taken from a study of beta chain features in type 1 diabetes. Findings and limits, study-wide: Researchers report that Type 1 diabetes patients had moderately but significantly shorter TCRB CDR3s across all four CD4+ subsets.

V dropped 3 bases and J dropped 2; count of bases not matched to a gene: 7. This CDR3 has 16 residues. Germline V gives CDR1 SGHTA, CDR2 FQGNSA. As every portion of the isolated RNA was reverse transcribed, the sequencing read expressed TCRB transcripts. Clones were read by immunoSEQ multiplex PCR, and TCRdb kept only the in-frame ones, dropping some. Of around 99,000 clones listed, around 40% are singletons. What was sequenced was stem cell memory CD4+ T cells from blood. The TCR was taken from a young woman in good health. This rearrangement joins TRBV7-2 to TRBJ2-3; 8 nucleotides align to TRBD1. The CDR3 bases are TGTGCCAGCAGCTTTGCCGGGACAGGAGACACAGATACGCAGTATTTT. It encodes CASSFAGTGDTDTQYF. The whole variable domain, remainder taken from reference TRBV7-2 and TRBJ2-3, is GAGVSQSPSNKVTEKGKDVELRCDPISGHTALYWYRQSLGQGLEFLIYFQGNSAPDKSGLPSDRFSAERTGGSVSTLTIQRTQQEDSAVYLCASSFAGTGDTDTQYFGPGTRLTVL.